This is a list of T cell receptor beta chains from one sample in a study of CD8 T cells in ankylosing spondylitis. TCRdb itself ran the 5' RACE reads through MiXCR, one entry per CDR3 protein. The table shows approximately 220,000 distinct CDR3 sequences, with about 11% occurring only once. Specimen: blood, either unsorted or a sorted T cell fraction (not recorded which). The receptors derive from a male donor with ankylosing spondylitis or in good health (not recorded which). The CDR3 runs from the conserved cysteine through the conserved F or W. D genes are given only for firm matches. Where a row states a size, it is once, few, many or the class of an expanded clone; other rows omit it.

TRBD1	14	many	TRBV5-1	TRBJ1-6	CASTSDRESSPLHF	TGCGCCAGCACTTCGGACAGGGAGAGCTCACCCCTCCACTTT
.	13	.	TRBV28	TRBJ2-1	CASSLKVYNEQFF	TGTGCCAGCAGTTTAAAAGTATACAATGAGCAGTTCTTC
TRBD2	14	many	TRBV28	TRBJ2-5	CASKEGGGAKTQYF	TGTGCCAGCAAGGAGGGCGGGGGGGCAAAGACCCAGTACTTC
.	12	.	TRBV2	TRBJ2-7	CASEGSSYEQYF	TGTGCCAGCGAGGGGAGCTCCTACGAGCAGTACTTC
TRBD2	15	.	TRBV3-1	TRBJ2-5	CASSHRTSRAETQYF	TGTGCCAGCAGCCACAGGACTAGCCGCGCCGAGACCCAGTACTTC
.	13	many	TRBV9	TRBJ1-5	CASSVEGSQPQHF	TGTGCCAGCAGCGTAGAGGGGTCTCAGCCCCAGCATTTT
.	14	many	TRBV12-3/TRBV12-4	TRBJ2-5	CASSLLQGQETQYF	TGTGCCAGCAGTTTATTACAGGGCCAAGAGACCCAGTACTTC
.	15	.	TRBV7-3	TRBJ2-2	CASSDRPGFTGELFF	TGTGCCAGCAGCGACCGCCCAGGGTTCACCGGGGAGCTGTTTTTT
TRBD1	14	many	TRBV5-1	TRBJ1-2	CASSSAGQGEGYTF	TGCGCCAGCAGCTCGGCGGGACAGGGGGAAGGCTACACCTTC
TRBD2	16	few	TRBV15	TRBJ2-5	CATSRLAGDPGETQYF	TGTGCCACCAGCAGACTAGCGGGGGATCCAGGGGAGACCCAGTACTTC
.	13	.	TRBV11-3	TRBJ2-5	CASSLRVGETLYF	TGTGCCAGCAGCTTACGGGTTGGTGAGACCCTGTACTTC
TRBD2	18	many	TRBV5-1	TRBJ2-2	CASSLRSGTSGRTGELFF	TGCGCCAGCAGCTTGAGGTCCGGGACTAGCGGGAGAACCGGGGAGCTGTTTTTT
.	15	many	TRBV7-3	TRBJ2-1	CASSLDVSSYNEQFF	TGTGCCAGCAGCTTAGATGTTAGCTCCTACAATGAGCAGTTCTTC
TRBD1	17	few	TRBV24-1	TRBJ2-2	CATSAPRQGVNTGELFF	TGTGCCACCAGTGCCCCCCGACAGGGGGTTAACACCGGGGAGCTGTTTTTT
.	14	many	TRBV27	TRBJ2-1	CATKVEVSYNEQFF	TGTGCCACGAAAGTTGAGGTATCCTACAATGAGCAGTTCTTC
.	15	many	TRBV5-1	TRBJ2-2	CASSLEGRIARELFF	TGCGCCAGCAGCTTGGAGGGACGCATAGCCCGGGAGCTGTTTTTT
.	14	few	TRBV10-3	TRBJ2-5	CAISPSGAGETQYF	TGTGCCATCAGCCCCTCCGGGGCCGGAGAGACCCAGTACTTC
.	14	many	TRBV7-9	TRBJ2-2	CASLGWEITGELFF	TGTGCCAGCCTAGGTTGGGAGATCACCGGGGAGCTGTTTTTT
.	14	.	TRBV20-1	TRBJ2-7	CSANRDPRSYEQYF	TGCAGTGCCAACCGGGACCCCCGCTCCTACGAGCAGTACTTC
.	12	many	TRBV7-8	TRBJ2-5	CASSLVKETQYF	TGTGCCAGCAGCTTAGTAAAGGAGACCCAGTACTTC
.	12	few	TRBV29-1	TRBJ2-5	CRAGDGQETQYF	TGCAGAGCCGGGGACGGCCAAGAGACCCAGTACTTC
.	13	medium-sized	TRBV12-3/TRBV12-4	TRBJ2-7	CASRDTKSYEQYF	TGTGCCAGCAGAGACACGAAGTCCTACGAGCAGTACTTC
.	14	few	TRBV6-1	TRBJ1-5	CASSRGTDDQPQHF	TGTGCCAGCAGTAGAGGGACCGACGATCAGCCCCAGCATTTT
.	10	many	TRBV20-1	TRBJ1-1	CSETANEAFF	TGCAGTGAGACAGCAAATGAAGCTTTCTTT
TRBD2	17	many	TRBV28	TRBJ2-1	CASRKGGTSGVYNEQFF	TGTGCCAGCAGAAAAGGGGGGACTAGCGGGGTCTACAATGAGCAGTTCTTC
.	15	many	TRBV28	TRBJ1-5	CASSFLPREDQPQHF	TGTGCCAGCAGTTTCCTCCCCAGGGAGGATCAGCCCCAGCATTTT
.	19	few	TRBV11-2	TRBJ2-3	CASSLVRGEARASTDTQYF	TGTGCCAGCAGCTTAGTAAGGGGGGAGGCTAGGGCTAGCACAGATACGCAGTATTTT
.	14	few	TRBV20-1	TRBJ1-1	CSARDAGRTNEAFF	TGCAGTGCTAGAGATGCAGGCAGGACCAATGAAGCTTTCTTT
.	12	many	TRBV20-1	TRBJ1-3	CSATQHGNTIYF	TGCAGTGCTACACAACACGGAAACACCATATATTTT
.	15	.	TRBV20-1	TRBJ2-3	CSAADRRAFTDTQYF	TGCAGTGCAGCTGACAGGAGGGCTTTCACAGATACGCAGTATTTT
.	15	few	TRBV28	TRBJ2-3	CASSLILASADTQYF	TGTGCCAGCAGTTTAATCTTAGCGAGTGCAGATACGCAGTATTTT
.	14	many	TRBV3-1	TRBJ2-1	CASTWGGVFQEQFF	TGTGCCAGCACCTGGGGGGGCGTCTTTCAAGAGCAGTTCTTC
.	15	few	TRBV5-6	TRBJ1-3	CASSFQGASRNTIYF	TGTGCCAGCAGCTTTCAGGGAGCATCGCGAAACACCATATATTTT
TRBD2	16	many	TRBV5-1	TRBJ2-3	CASSSASGISTDTQYF	TGCGCCAGCAGCTCTGCTAGCGGGATTAGCACAGATACGCAGTATTTT
TRBD1	14	many	TRBV20-1	TRBJ2-7	CSAKGQVATYEQYF	TGCAGTGCTAAGGGACAGGTTGCAACCTACGAGCAGTACTTC
.	15	many	TRBV28	TRBJ1-5	CASSFQNHGNQPQHF	TGTGCCAGCAGTTTTCAGAATCATGGCAATCAGCCCCAGCATTTT
.	14	many	TRBV10-3	TRBJ1-5	CAISVGRSNQPQHF	TGTGCCATCAGTGTGGGCAGGAGCAATCAGCCCCAGCATTTT
.	14	many	TRBV3-1	TRBJ1-6	CASNRQYYNSPLHF	TGTGCCAGCAACCGACAATATTATAATTCACCCCTCCACTTT
TRBD1	15	.	TRBV12-3/TRBV12-4	TRBJ2-7	CASSPPWDRAHEQYF	TGTGCCAGCAGTCCCCCGTGGGACAGGGCTCACGAGCAGTATTTC
.	12	few	TRBV6-2/TRBV6-3	TRBJ1-2	CASNDYARVHTF	TGTGCCAGCAACGACTACGCCCGGGTCCACACCTTC
.	14	many	TRBV5-1	TRBJ2-5	CASSRQHTQETQYF	TGCGCCAGCAGTCGACAGCATACCCAAGAGACCCAGTACTTC
TRBD1	16	many	TRBV5-1	TRBJ1-2	CASSAMLGGIDYGYTF	TGCGCCAGCAGCGCCATGCTAGGGGGCATTGACTATGGCTACACCTTC